This TCR beta chain was obtained from a study of post-analysis software for immune sequencing data. cDNA libraries for TCR beta contained unique molecular identifiers. T cells numbering about 0.9 to 11 million yielded some 520,000 cDNA molecules. TCRdb processed the PCR reads anew with MiXCR; each CDR3 protein has one entry. Among fewer than 850,000 distinct CDR3 sequences listed, roughly 27% were seen once. The CDR3 has 14 residues. V was trimmed by 5 bases and J by 5 bases, leaving 12 bases between them. Germline V gene sequence: CDR1 MNHNY, CDR2 SVGAGI (reference sequence). The study's findings and limits: In patients, TRBV5-6, TRBV5-1 and TRBV20-1 belonged to about five TRBV segments found more frequently than in controls.

This clonotype has just a few counts. Its antigen is not identified. The sample taken for sequencing was blood. The chain recombines TRBV6-6 with TRBJ2-2; D remains ambiguous. The sequence came from a girl aged 5 to 17 with multiple sclerosis. CDR3 sequence: CASSRPSGTGELFF. The CDR3 DNA is TGTGCCAGCAGTCGACCTTCCGGGACCGGGGAGCTGTTTTTT.